This T cell receptor (beta chain) was documented in a study of cytomegalovirus exposure and HLA in healthy donors. The ends were cut back, 5 bases at V and 7 bases at J, with 18 bases in the middle. The CDR3 runs 15 residues. Germline loops: CDR1 MNHEY, CDR2 SVGAGI. PCR involved 60 Vbeta and 13 Jbeta primers. Profiling relied on immunoSEQ multiplex PCR, and the TCRdb table lists in-frame clones only, not all of them. The repertoire consists of around 170,000 clones, with 80% to 85% occurring once and the leading ten covering about 0.78%. This sequence joins TRBV6-5 and TRBJ2-1; a possible D gene is TRBD2 (6 bases). The TCR originated in a young woman in good health and CMV-seronegative. The sample consisted of PBMCs. The CDR3, as DNA: TGTGCCAGCAGTAGTTTGGGGGGAGTGTCGAATGAGCAGTTCTTC. The encoded protein is CASSSLGGVSNEQFF.